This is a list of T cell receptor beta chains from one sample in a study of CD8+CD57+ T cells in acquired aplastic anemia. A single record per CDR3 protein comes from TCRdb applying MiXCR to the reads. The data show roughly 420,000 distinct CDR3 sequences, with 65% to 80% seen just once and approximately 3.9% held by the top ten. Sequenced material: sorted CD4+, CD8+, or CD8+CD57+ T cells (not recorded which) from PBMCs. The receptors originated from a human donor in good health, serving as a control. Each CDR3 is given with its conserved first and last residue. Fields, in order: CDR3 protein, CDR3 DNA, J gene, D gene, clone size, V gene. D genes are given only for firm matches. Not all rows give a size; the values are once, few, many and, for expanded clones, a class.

CASSQDGEGPQHF	TGCGCCAGCAGCCAAGATGGAGAGGGGCCCCAGCATTTT	TRBJ1-5	-	-	TRBV4-1
CASSKEPGLSNQPQHF	TGTGCCAGCAGTAAAGAACCAGGTTTGAGCAATCAGCCCCAGCATTTT	TRBJ1-5	-	-	TRBV4-2
CASTLGGYSPLHF	TGTGCCAGCACGCTTGGGGGTTATTCACCCCTCCACTTT	TRBJ1-6	-	few	TRBV7-3
CASSIGPYEQYFGETQYF	-	TRBJ2-5	-	-	TRBV7-2
CASSSTGGNSGNTIYF	TGTGCCAGCAGTTCAACAGGGGGTAACTCTGGAAACACCATATATTTT	TRBJ1-3	TRBD1	once	TRBV12-3/TRBV12-4
CASSVGGSRNTIF	TGTGCCAGCAGCGTAGGAGGGTCCAGAAACACCATATTT	TRBJ1-1	-	-	TRBV9
CASSLVAGETYEQYF	TGTGCCAGCAGCTTAGTTGCGGGGGAAACCTACGAGCAGTACTTC	TRBJ2-7	TRBD2	many	TRBV7-2
CASSYSRRGGFEAFF	TGTGCCAGCAGTTACTCTCGCAGGGGGGGATTTGAAGCTTTCTTT	TRBJ1-1	TRBD1	many	TRBV6-2/TRBV6-3
CASSAGGSGELFF	TGTGCCAGTAGTGCTGGGGGTTCCGGGGAGCTGTTTTTT	TRBJ2-2	-	-	TRBV5-4
CASSTRVRTGPPEAFF	TGTGCCAGTAGTACGAGGGTAAGGACAGGGCCACCTGAAGCTTTCTTT	TRBJ1-1	TRBD1	-	TRBV19
CASVTVGSTIYF	TGTGCCAGCGTGACTGTTGGAAGCACCATATATTTT	TRBJ1-3	-	-	TRBV7-9
CASKSDLGNYGYTF	TGTGCCAGCAAAAGTGACTTGGGGAACTATGGCTACACCTTC	TRBJ1-2	-	few	TRBV2
CASSSGTSGTDTQYF	TGTGCCAGCAGTTCCGGGACTAGCGGCACAGATACGCAGTATTTT	TRBJ2-3	TRBD2	many	TRBV9
CASSRAGDSGELFF	TGTGCCAGCAGCCGCGCTGGTGACTCCGGGGAGCTGTTTTTT	TRBJ2-2	-	-	TRBV7-7
CASSLGLDTQYF	TGTGCCAGCAGCTTAGGTTTAGATACGCAGTATTTT	TRBJ2-3	-	few	TRBV7-9
CASSLQTGPNQQYF	TGTGCCAGCAGCCTCCAGACCGGGCCGAATCAGCAGTACTTC	TRBJ2-7	-	-	TRBV3-1
CASSLGIQGAGNTIYF	TGTGCCAGCAGCTTGGGGATCCAAGGTGCGGGAAACACCATATATTTT	TRBJ1-3	-	many	TRBV5-5
CASSAGGVGGYTF	TGTGCCAGCAGCGCTGGAGGGGTTGGTGGCTACACCTTC	TRBJ1-2	-	-	TRBV7-6
CASSLETRTYYTYTF	TGTGCCAGCAGCTTAGAGACCAGGACGTACTACACCTACACCTTC	TRBJ1-2	-	once	TRBV7-3
CASSSKRTGDRITFF	TGTGCCAGCAGCTCAAAAAGGACAGGGGATCGCATCACCTTCTTT	TRBJ1-1	TRBD1	-	TRBV7-6
CASSLAGQVPTILF	TGTGCCAGCAGCTTAGCGGGCCAGGTTCCAACCATCCTTTTT	TRBJ1-6	-	once	TRBV7-2